This T cell receptor beta chain was captured by sequencing in a study of T-cell reconstitution after alpha-beta-depleted transplantation in children. Study-wide points: Once a year had passed after transplant, T-cell counts and diversity came mostly from newly produced T cells. Roughly two months post-transplant, alpha-beta T cells reportedly originated from several hundred graft clones that had expanded.

V gave up 3 bases and J gave up 2 bases, with 26 bases separating them. CDR3 length equals 19 residues. From germline, CDR1 is MNHEY and CDR2 SMNVEV (reference sequence). Concerning this clonotype: Its antigen is not identified.

The TCRbeta library incorporated unique molecular identifiers. Each CDR3 protein is one row after TCRdb ran MiXCR on the PCR reads. The sample includes some 460,000 distinct CDR3 sequences, around 15% of them seen just once. The clonotype was recovered from a boy less than two years old who had a stem cell transplant for Wiskott-Aldrich syndrome, so the T cells may come from the graft donor. Material: PBMCs, mostly from graft donor cells, obtained 360 days after TCRalphabeta/CD19-depleted stem cell transplant. The rearrangement joins TRBV27 to TRBJ2-7; D call uncertain. For the CDR3, the DNA is TGTGCCAGCAGTTTCTTGGGCAGGTCGGGCCCTAGGAGCACCTACGAGCAGTACTTC. Amino acids: CASSFLGRSGPRSTYEQYF.